This T cell receptor (beta chain) was observed in a study of T-cell reconstitution after alpha-beta-depleted transplantation in children. Germline V lookup: CDR1 DFQATT, CDR2 SNEGSKA (reference sequence). The CDR3 totals 13 residues. V shed 5 bases and J shed 8 bases, with 18 bases lying between them. Unique molecular identifiers tagged the TCRbeta library. TCRdb passed the PCR reads through MiXCR, listing each CDR3 protein once. Among hundreds of thousands of distinct CDR3 sequences listed, roughly 17% were seen once. Sequenced here: PBMCs from the stem cell graft donor, sampled from the stem cell graft. This receptor was identified in a human donor who donated a stem cell graft to a child with acute myeloid leukemia. This chain connects TRBV20-1 to TRBJ1-1, with TRBD1 as a possible D gene (5 bases). The CDR3, as DNA: TGCAGTGCTTCCGACAATTCCGGGGGAGAAGCTTTCTTT. It translates to CSASDNSGGEAFF.